This T cell receptor (beta chain) was recovered during a study of cytomegalovirus exposure and HLA in healthy donors. Study-wide background: Approximately 85 million unique TCRs from HLA-typed donors were held in an early release of data.

A multiplex PCR was run with 60 Vbeta primers and 13 Jbeta primers. Measured with immunoSEQ multiplex PCR; TCRdb has only the in-frame clones, and not every one. The sample holds about 160,000 clones, 81% seen once. In its sample, this clone was seen a few times. The specimen was PBMCs. The receptor comes from a man aged 50 or older in good health and CMV-seropositive.

The CDR3: CASSSRQGFSPLHF. CDR3 nucleotides: TGTGCCAGCAGCTCTCGACAGGGCTTCTCACCCCTCCACTTT. This chain joins TRBV7-8 and TRBJ1-6, with 7 bases matching TRBD1. The CDR3 sequence is 14 residues long. Per the germline V gene, CDR1 is SGHVS and CDR2 is FQNEAQ. The V gene end was trimmed by 4 bases and the J gene end by 10 bases; junction bases not matched to a gene: 7.